This TCR beta chain is drawn from a study of shared clonotypes between healthy human individuals. For the study at large: CD4 naive and memory got three plates each, CD8 naive two, CD8 memory one. Whole-study findings and limits: Represented genetic and exposure-history diversity was restricted by having few donors.

The ends were cut back, 4 bases at V and 7 bases at J, with 5 bases in the middle. The CDR3 loop spans 12 amino acids. Germline lookup yields CDR1 SGHDN and CDR2 FVKESK. The assay was run at deep level. Genomic DNA (from each subset) was split evenly across several immunoSEQ plates. Here immunoSEQ multiplex PCR was the method, and the copy in TCRdb shows in-frame clones only, minus some. The data contain 2 million to 2.5 million clones, 90% to 96% of them singletons. Comment on this clone: Its target is not known.

The sample comprised naive CD4+ T cells sorted from blood. Subset noted: CD45RA+ positively selected. This clonotype was obtained from a man aged 18 to 29 in good health. This sequence joins TRBV14 and TRBJ1-6; D not certain. The CDR3 sequence: CASSPRNSPLHF. CDR3 coding DNA: TGTGCCAGCAGCCCTCGGAATTCACCCCTCCACTTT.